This TCR beta chain was recorded in a study of CD8 T cells in ankylosing spondylitis (dated by TCRdb to about 2017). For context, the study as a whole: The study set out to find disease-linked TCR variants by profiling T cell receptor beta repertoires in ankylosing spondylitis patients and healthy donors. The full study cohort was made up of about 25 ankylosing spondylitis patients and around 100 healthy donors. Peripheral blood was sampled, and synovial fluid was additionally collected from ankylosing spondylitis patients.

What the work shows at the level of the full study, not this receptor alone: Some of the motif variants had been reported before in the synovial fluid and blood of reactive arthritis patients, a finding that suggests common disease-initiation mechanisms. Blood from ankylosing spondylitis patients appeared to be characterized by a TCR beta motif made up of eight highly homologous amino acid variants. The disease-linked clones had a CD8+ phenotype and were found at relatively low frequencies in peripheral blood. Significant enrichment of the disease-linked clones was reported in matched synovial fluid samples from ankylosing spondylitis patients.

About this clonotype: Its antigen is unknown. It has no much larger one-base neighbor in the sample; base qualities were not kept.

Data came from an Illumina HiSeq 2500. Quantitative 5'-RACE with molecular barcodes was used to prepare TCR beta libraries. From the authors' description of their analysis: To identify disease-linked TCR variants, a new computational method was used, one built on a probabilistic model of VDJ rearrangement. TCRdb reprocessing: public reads trimmed at Q25 with fastp, clones called with MiXCR, in-frame beta chains kept. Under each unique CDR3 protein, matching rows form one entry showing the most common genes and DNA. These V and J calls rely on TCRdb rather than the paper's analysis. The sample table lists some 130,000 distinct CDR3 sequences, roughly 15% of them with a count of one. The ten largest account for 3% of the sample. The sequence came from a female donor with ankylosing spondylitis or in good health (not recorded which). Sequenced input: blood, either unsorted or a sorted T cell fraction (not recorded which).

CDR3 loop: CSARAAGHLFQGQYF. The sequenced DNA is TGCAGTGCTAGAGCAGCGGGACACCTCTTTCAAGGGCAGTACTTC. The receptor chain draws on TRBV20-1 and TRBJ2-7, with TRBD2 as a weak D call on 7 bases. The CDR3 runs 15 residues from the cysteine to the phenylalanine. Only the CDR3 part of the read is kept: 45 bases, read in frame from the first base. The V and J ends are trimmed by 1 base and 9 bases, leaving 22 bases between them. For CDR1 and CDR2, the germline V gene (reference sequence) lists DFQATT and SNEGSKA.